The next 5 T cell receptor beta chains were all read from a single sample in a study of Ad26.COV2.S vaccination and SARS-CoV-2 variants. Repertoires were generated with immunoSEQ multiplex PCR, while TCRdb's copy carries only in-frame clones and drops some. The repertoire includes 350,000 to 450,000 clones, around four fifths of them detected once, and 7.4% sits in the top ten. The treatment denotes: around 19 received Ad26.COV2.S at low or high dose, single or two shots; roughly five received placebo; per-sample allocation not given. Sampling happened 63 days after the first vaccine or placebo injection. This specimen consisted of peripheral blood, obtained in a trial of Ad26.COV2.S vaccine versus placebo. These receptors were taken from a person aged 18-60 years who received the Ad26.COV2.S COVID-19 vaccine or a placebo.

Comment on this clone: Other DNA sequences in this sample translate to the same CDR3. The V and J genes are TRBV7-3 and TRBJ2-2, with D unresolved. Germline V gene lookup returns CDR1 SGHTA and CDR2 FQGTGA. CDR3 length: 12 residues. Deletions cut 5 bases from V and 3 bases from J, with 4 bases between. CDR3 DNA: TGTGCCAGCAGCCCCCACACCGGGGAGCTGTTTTTT. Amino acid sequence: CASSPHTGELFF. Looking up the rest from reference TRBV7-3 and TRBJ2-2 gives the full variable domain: GAGVSQTPSNKVTEKGKYVELRCDPISGHTALYWYRQSLGQGPEFLIYFQGTGAADDSGLPNDRFFAVRPEGSVSTLKIQRTERGDSAVYLCASSPHTGELFFGEGSRLTVL.

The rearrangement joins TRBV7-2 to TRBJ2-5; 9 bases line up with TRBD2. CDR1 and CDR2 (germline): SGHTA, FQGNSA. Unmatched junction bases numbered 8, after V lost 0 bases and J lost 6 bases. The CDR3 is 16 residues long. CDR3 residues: CASSLAQAGGAKTQYF. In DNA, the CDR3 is TGTGCCAGCAGCTTAGCGCAGGCGGGGGGGGCAAAGACCCAGTACTTC.

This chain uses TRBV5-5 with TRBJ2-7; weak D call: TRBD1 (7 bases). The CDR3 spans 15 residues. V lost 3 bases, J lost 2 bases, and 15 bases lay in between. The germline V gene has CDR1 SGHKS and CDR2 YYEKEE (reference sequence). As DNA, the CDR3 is TGTGCCAGCAGCTCGAGACAGGGACTGGCCTACGAGCAGTACTTC. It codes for CASSSRQGLAYEQYF.

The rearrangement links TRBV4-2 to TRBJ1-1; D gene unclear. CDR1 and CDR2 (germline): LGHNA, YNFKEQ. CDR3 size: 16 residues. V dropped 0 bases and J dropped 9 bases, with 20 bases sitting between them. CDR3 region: CASSQDPETQTGKAFF. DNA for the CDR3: TGTGCCAGCAGCCAAGATCCCGAGACGCAAACTGGTAAAGCTTTCTTT.

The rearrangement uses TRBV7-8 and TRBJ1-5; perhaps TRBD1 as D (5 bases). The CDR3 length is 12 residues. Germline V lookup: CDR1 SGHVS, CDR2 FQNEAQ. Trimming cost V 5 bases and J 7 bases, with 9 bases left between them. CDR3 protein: CASSHGGQPQHF. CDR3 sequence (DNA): TGTGCCAGCAGCCACGGGGGGCAGCCCCAGCATTTT.